This T cell receptor beta chain was sequenced in a study of blood T cells in healthy people across ages. A second roughly 6 to 11 cycle PCR used barcoded and J-beta primers. TCRdb fed the 5' RACE reads into MiXCR, producing one record per CDR3 protein. The sample consists of hundreds of thousands of distinct CDR3 sequences, 58% of them appearing once. Aged roughly 6 to 90, donors were systemically healthy Caucasians from Russia. Researchers isolated at least 7 million PBMCs per sample. Points from the study as a whole: Long-lived donors had more naive CD4+ cells and higher diversity than aged donors. For the donors, CMV status was unknown and possibly confounded expanded clonotype changes.

A remark on this clonotype: Its antigen remains unknown.

The CDR3 sequence is 18 residues long. CDR1 is KGHSH and CDR2 is LQKENI in the germline V gene. Trimming at V came to 3 bases and at J to 2 bases, leaving 15 bases not matched to a gene. V gene TRBV18 combines with J gene TRBJ2-7, with 8 bases lining up with TRBD2. The specimen sequenced was blood. This TCR came from a man aged 25-45 years in good health. CDR3 sequence: CASSPTGPLAGPTYEQYF. In DNA form, the CDR3 reads TGTGCCAGCTCACCGACGGGTCCTTTAGCGGGACCCACCTACGAGCAGTACTTC.